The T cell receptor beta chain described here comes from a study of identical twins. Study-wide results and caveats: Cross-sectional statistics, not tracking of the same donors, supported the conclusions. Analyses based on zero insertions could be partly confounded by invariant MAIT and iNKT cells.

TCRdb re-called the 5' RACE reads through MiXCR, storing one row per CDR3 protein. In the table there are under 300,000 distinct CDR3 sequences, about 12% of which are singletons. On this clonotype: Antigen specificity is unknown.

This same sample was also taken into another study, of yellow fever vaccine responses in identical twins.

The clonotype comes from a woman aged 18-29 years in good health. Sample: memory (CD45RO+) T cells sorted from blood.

The CDR3 loop is CASSQEKRDKPYNEQFF. As DNA, the CDR3 is TGCGCCAGCAGTCAGGAAAAGAGGGACAAACCCTACAATGAGCAGTTCTTC. J is TRBJ2-1 and V is TRBV23-1, with D tentatively TRBD1 (6 bases). TRBV23-1 is annotated as an ORF whose role is uncertain. V was trimmed by 3 bases and J by 2 bases, leaving 17 bases between them. This CDR3 is built from 17 residues.